This T cell receptor (beta chain) was sequenced during a study of shared clonotypes between healthy human individuals. Background on the study: Researchers assigned three CD4 naive, three CD4 memory, two CD8 naive and one CD8 memory plate to each donor. Study-wide findings and caveats: Relative to their counterparts shared across all four donors, non-shared clonotypes exhibited diminished generation probabilities. It was expected that sequencing depth would affect clonotype sharing among donors.

Of note for this clone: Antigen: not known.

Libraries were prepared by immunoSEQ multiplex PCR; TCRdb keeps only in-frame clonotypes and omits some of them. The profile shows 950,000 to 1,200,000 clones, approximately 80% of them singletons. Germline assignment: CDR1 SGHTA and CDR2 FQGTGA. V dropped 5 bases and J dropped 7; count of bases not matched to a gene: 5. This CDR3 is 13 amino acids long. The clonotype originates from a man aged 18 to 29 in good health. Some clones in this sample may be carry-over from other donors' samples. This rearrangement joins TRBV7-3 to TRBJ2-1, with 7 nucleotides matching TRBD1. Sample: memory CD4+ T cells from PBMCs. Documented subset: CD45RA-negative fraction. The CDR3 coding sequence is TGTGCCAGCAGCAGGGACAGTTTTAATGAGCAGTTCTTC. Translating it yields CASSRDSFNEQFF.